Listed here is a single T cell receptor (beta chain). Its antigen is unidentified. The sample is drawn from a study of cytomegalovirus exposure and HLA in healthy donors. Study-wide background: Later, an analysis reported that the 120 or so validation repertoires had used the same platform as the 500 to 800 first-cohort repertoires.

The protocol was immunoSEQ multiplex PCR, while the TCRdb copy is restricted to in-frame clones and leaves out a portion. The table shows some 160,000 clones, with more than 75% occurring only once. Findings of the study overall: Reports indicated that the classifier achieved high specificity and sensitivity in diagnosing cytomegalovirus status.

CDR1 is GTSNPN, CDR2 SVGIG, per germline (reference sequence). The CDR3 totals 15 residues. V lost 5 bases to trimming and J lost 0 bases; unmatched junction nucleotides: 6. This rearrangement joins TRBV30 to TRBJ1-5; 8 positions agree with TRBD1. Source material: PBMCs. This clonotype originated in a man between 18 and 29 years old in good health and CMV-seronegative. CDR3 region: CAWDPGQGSNQPQHF. The CDR3 bases are TGTGCCTGGGACCCAGGACAGGGTAGCAATCAGCCCCAGCATTTT.